This T cell receptor (beta chain) was obtained from a study of metastatic and nonmetastatic thyroid tumors. V shed 6 bases, J shed 0 bases, and the junction held 3 bases outside the gene matches. The CDR3 runs to 15 residues. Germline V gives CDR1 ENHRY, CDR2 SYGVKD. Using MiXCR, TCRdb re-called clones from the PCR reads. The data show about 39,000 clones, about 20% seen once. For this clone: Its antigen remains unidentified.

No treatment of any kind had been given to any patient before thyroid surgery. Points from the study as a whole: Relative to benign nodules, malignant thyroid tumors were reportedly characterized by significantly elevated TCR beta diversity in blood and tumor.

Material for sequencing was tumor tissue. The sequence came from a female donor with papillary thyroid cancer or a benign thyroid nodule (not recorded which). Some clones in this sample may be carry-over from other donors' samples. This chain joins TRBV10-3 and TRBJ2-3; TRBD2 matches 10 bases. DNA for the CDR3: TGTGCCATCAGCCGGACTAGCGGAAGCACAGATACGCAGTATTTT. This encodes CAISRTSGSTDTQYF.